The source of this TCR beta chain is a study of T cell responses to AZD1222 COVID-19 vaccine. The study's findings and limits: CD4 TCRs linked to vaccination spanned spike, dominating at 160-218 and 743-854. Within unmutated variant regions lay the reported targets of nearly half of spike-specific TCRs. Two AZD1222 administrations were followed by greater Spike-specific TCR breadth and depth.

V lost 2 bases to trimming and J lost 6 bases; unmatched junction nucleotides: 6. Per the germline V gene, CDR1 is MNHEY and CDR2 is SMNVEV (reference sequence). The CDR3 is 15 amino acids. The sample holds one count of this clone. Its antigen is as yet unknown. The data were produced by immunoSEQ multiplex PCR, yet TCRdb's version contains in-frame clones alone and is incomplete. In the table there are around 88,000 clones, roughly 91% of which are singletons. The chain joins TRBV27 to TRBJ2-5, with TRBD2 matching over 10 bases. The specimen comprised peripheral blood, sampled on day 0 of MenACWY control vaccination. This receptor was taken from an adult in good health. The CDR3 DNA is TGTGCCAGCAGTTTAGGAGCGGGGGGGCCTAAGACCCAGTACTTC. Protein sequence: CASSLGAGGPKTQYF.